This entry describes one T cell receptor beta chain. Its antigen remains unidentified. The junction departs from the called germline gene at one end, perhaps through a read error. The record originates from a study of cytomegalovirus exposure and HLA in healthy donors. Study at large: One earlier analysis, a look at 150 million to 200 million T cells, found more than 100 million unique TCR beta sequences. Study results and limitations: Within the data, a cluster of highly shared sequence variants was likely a sequencing artifact.

PCR used 60 Vbeta primers and 13 Jbeta primers. Clones were read by immunoSEQ multiplex PCR, and TCRdb kept only the in-frame ones, dropping some. The sample lists about 120,000 clones, 80% to 90% seen once, with about 1.8% in the top ten. The germline gives CDR1 GTSNPN, CDR2 SVGIG (reference sequence). The CDR3 contains 11 residues. The chain combines TRBV30 with TRBJ2-7; TRBD2 might be the D (6 bases). The sequenced sample consisted of PBMCs. This clonotype was sampled from a man aged 35 to 55 in good health and CMV-seronegative. This CDR3 reads CAWSVWRVEDF. CDR3 DNA: TGTGCCTGGAGTGTGTGGAGGGTAGAAGACTTC.